This passage covers 8 T cell receptor beta chains from one sample sequenced in a study of blood T cell repertoires in COVID-19. Method: immunoSEQ multiplex PCR; TCRdb's copy keeps in-frame clones and lacks some. The sample consists of 150,000 or so clones, around 80% of them appearing once. The sample comprised peripheral blood. The receptors come from a human donor with acute or convalescent COVID-19. The donor label of this sample is uncertain.

The chain recombines TRBV6-6 with TRBJ1-4; 11 nucleotides line up with TRBD1. The CDR3 contains 14 residues. From germline, CDR1 is MNHNY and CDR2 SVGAGI (reference sequence). Trimming took 5 bases from V and 6 from J; bases not matched to a gene: 2. The DNA for the CDR3 is TGTGCCAGCAGTCGGACAGGGGGCGATGAAAAACTGTTTTTT. Translated: CASSRTGGDEKLFF.

This clone showed up just a few times. The CDR3 DNA follows: TGTGCCAGCAGTAGGACAGGGGCTGAAGCTTTCTTT. It codes for CASSRTGAEAFF. The V call is TRBV6-5, the J call TRBJ1-1; TRBD1 matches at 9 bases. Trimming at V came to 5 bases and at J to 6 bases, leaving 1 base not matched to a gene. CDR1 is MNHEY and CDR2 is SVGAGI in the germline V gene. The CDR3 loop spans 12 amino acids.

This chain connects TRBV5-4 to TRBJ2-5; 9 positions match TRBD2. The CDR3 has 15 amino acids. The V segment lost 3 bases and the J segment 6 bases; nucleotides outside the gene matches: 9. Germline V CDR1 and CDR2: SGHNT, YYREEE (reference sequence). The CDR3 is CASSSFGTSKQTQYF. The CDR3 nucleotides read TGTGCCAGCAGCTCATTCGGGACTAGCAAACAGACCCAGTACTTC.

The V call is TRBV18, the J call TRBJ2-3, with 7 bases that match TRBD1. The germline V gene encodes CDR1 KGHSH and CDR2 LQKENI. The CDR3 is made up of 18 amino acids. J was trimmed by 2 bases and V by 2 bases; bases with no gene match: 13. The CDR3 loop is CASSPKSASDRFTDTQYF. DNA for the CDR3: TGTGCCAGCTCACCAAAGTCCGCCTCGGACAGGTTCACAGATACGCAGTATTTT.

A few counts support this clone. This chain connects TRBV5-5 to TRBJ1-1; D remains unclear. CDR1 is SGHKS and CDR2 is YYEKEE in the germline V gene (reference sequence). Trimming cost V 4 bases and J 4 bases, with 14 bases left between them. The CDR3 is made up of 14 amino acids. The CDR3 region is CASSPAPWATEAFF. For the CDR3, the DNA is TGTGCCAGCAGCCCGGCCCCGTGGGCCACTGAAGCTTTCTTT.

This chain uses TRBV7-3 with TRBJ1-2, with 7 bases identical to TRBD1. This CDR3 has 13 residues. The J segment lost 8 bases and the V segment lost 6 bases, leaving 9 bases of the junction unmatched. Germline loops: CDR1 SGHTA, CDR2 FQGTGA. The CDR3: CASSRDSEGGYTF. The DNA of the CDR3 is TGTGCCAGCAGTCGGGACAGCGAGGGAGGCTACACCTTC.

The chain is built from TRBV14 and TRBJ1-1; no clear D gene. The CDR3 consists of 13 residues. Germline V CDR1 and CDR2: SGHDN, FVKESK. Trimming took off 4 bases at V and 8 bases at J, with 14 bases between the two ends. The CDR3 nucleotides are TGTGCCAGCAGCCTCACCCAGAGAGGGGAAGCTTTCTTT. Translated, it gives CASSLTQRGEAFF.

The rearrangement links TRBV4-1 to TRBJ1-2; tentative D call: TRBD1 (5 bases). Germline loops: CDR1 MGHRA, CDR2 YSYEKL. The CDR3 runs 14 residues. V was clipped by 1 base and J by 2 bases, with 8 bases between them. In DNA form, the CDR3 reads TGCGCCAGCAGCCAAGCAGGGTCAAACTATGGCTACACCTTC. Translating gives CASSQAGSNYGYTF.